This entry features one TCR beta chain sequence. Antigen unknown. The entry originates in a study of T cell responses to AZD1222 COVID-19 vaccine. The study, taken as a whole, reports: Close to half of spike-specific TCRs reportedly recognize unmutated variant regions.

There are 13 residues in the CDR3. Per germline, CDR1 WSHSY and CDR2 SAAADI. The V end was cut by 6 bases, the J end by 1 base, with 6 bases between. Repertoires were generated with immunoSEQ multiplex PCR, while TCRdb's copy carries only in-frame clones and drops some. The sample lists over 110,000 clones; 80% to 95% were seen once. Sequenced material: peripheral blood, taken on day 0 of AZD1222 vaccination. This TCR was sampled from an adult in good health. This rearrangement joins TRBV10-2 to TRBJ2-2; D is undetermined. In nucleotides, the CDR3 is TGCGCCAGCAGACTACTGAACACCGGGGAGCTGTTTTTT. As protein: CASRLLNTGELFF.